This T cell receptor beta chain was identified in a study of CD8+ T cells in alopecia areata. RNA was isolated and reverse transcribed to cDNA, the sequencing template. TCRdb's copy holds only in-frame clones and misses some; the assay was immunoSEQ multiplex PCR. The data contain more than 90,000 clones, around three fifths of them singletons. CDR3 length equals 12 residues. The V gene's germline CDR1 is SGHRS and CDR2 YFSETQ. Deletions cut 6 bases from V and 5 bases from J, with 12 bases between. Treatment here: oral pan-JAK inhibitor, 5-10 mg twice daily. The chain is built from TRBV5-1 and TRBJ2-7; the D gene is possibly TRBD2 (5 bases). The sequence was collected from a human donor with alopecia areata. Sample: CD8+ T cells sorted from blood, taken at week 24, from a patient treated with tofacitinib. CDR3 sequence reads: CASKTREDEQYF. The DNA of the CDR3 is TGCGCCAGCAAGACTCGGGAAGACGAGCAGTACTTC.